A single sample is the source of the 9 T cell receptor beta chains below, sequenced in a study of patients and donors after allogeneic stem cell transplantation. TCRdb redid the calling of the RT-PCR reads with MiXCR, one entry per CDR3 protein. In the table there are about 74,000 distinct CDR3 sequences, about 26% of which are singletons. Material for sequencing was blood, either unsorted or a sorted T cell fraction (not recorded which). These receptors originate from a human donor who was either an allogeneic HSCT recipient or a stem cell or donor lymphocyte infusion donor (not recorded which). It is not recorded whose cells these are; they may come from a transplant donor.

The rearrangement uses TRBV7-3 and TRBJ2-2, with D unclear. The length of the CDR3 is 16 residues. Trimming stripped 4 bases from V and 4 bases from J, with 16 bases between. The germline V gene encodes CDR1 SGHTA and CDR2 FQGTGA. The CDR3, as DNA: TGTGCCAGCAGCTCCCTCCCACGATCGGGCACCGGGGAGCTGTTTTTT. Its protein is CASSSLPRSGTGELFF.

This clonotype was counted between two and nine times. The rearrangement links TRBV29-1 to TRBJ2-1, with D perhaps TRBD2 (7 bases). Germline assignment: CDR1 SQVTM and CDR2 ANQGSEA. Trimming removed 4 bases at V and 2 bases at J, with 12 bases between. This CDR3 contains 14 residues. CDR3 nucleotide sequence: TGCAGCGTTGTACGGGGGGCGACCTACAATGAGCAGTTCTTC. It is translated as CSVVRGATYNEQFF.

There are a few counts of this clonotype. V and J are TRBV7-6 and TRBJ1-3; D unresolved. The germline V gene encodes CDR1 SGHVS and CDR2 FNYEAQ. There are 15 residues in the CDR3. V was shortened by 3 bases and J by 2 bases, with 11 bases between the two germline ends. The CDR3 protein is CASSFGGLPGNTIYF. CDR3 in DNA: TGTGCCAGCAGCTTCGGCGGGCTCCCTGGAAACACCATATATTTT.

This clonotype was picked up a small number of times. V gene TRBV12-3 or TRBV12-4 combines with J gene TRBJ2-7; D gene ambiguous. V dropped 2 bases and J dropped 3 bases, with 5 bases sitting between them. The CDR3 has 12 amino acids. CDR3 amino acids: CASSLKFYEQYF. Written as DNA, the CDR3 is TGTGCCAGCAGTTTAAAATTCTACGAGCAGTACTTC.

This clonotype was observed a few times. The chain couples TRBV12-3 or TRBV12-4 to TRBJ1-1; unclear D gene. The V gene lost 3 bases and the J gene lost 1 base, with 18 bases spanning the gap. The CDR3 extends over 17 amino acids. CDR3 nucleotide sequence: TGTGCCAGCAGTTTTGGGAACACGGAAATCGGGAACACTGAAGCTTTCTTT. Its protein is CASSFGNTEIGNTEAFF.

This chain joins TRBV5-1 and TRBJ2-7, with 7 bases identical to TRBD1. Germline CDR1 reads SGHRS; CDR2 reads YFSETQ. With V trimmed by 3 bases and J by 2 bases, 2 bases remained unmatched. The CDR3 length is 13 residues. The CDR3 loop reads CASSWDSPYEQYF. CDR3 coding DNA: TGCGCCAGCAGCTGGGACAGCCCCTACGAGCAGTACTTC.

This sequence joins TRBV20-1 and TRBJ2-3; either TRBD1 or TRBD2 may supply D (5 bases each). Germline CDR1 is DFQATT and CDR2 is SNEGSKA (reference sequence). Trimming removed 6 bases at V and 2 bases at J, with 12 bases between. This CDR3 is built from 13 residues. This CDR3 reads CSASRDPTDTQYF. In DNA form, the CDR3 reads TGCAGTGCAAGCAGGGACCCCACAGATACGCAGTATTTT.

This chain connects TRBV15 to TRBJ2-7, with D unresolved. The V end lost 0 bases, the J end lost 4 bases, and 13 bases lay between the germline ends. Germline CDR1 LNHNV, CDR2 YYDKDF (reference sequence). The CDR3 extends over 15 amino acids. Here the CDR3 DNA reads TGTGCCACCAGCAGAGATAGAAGGCTGGGATACGAGCAGTACTTC. Its protein product is CATSRDRRLGYEQYF.

The gene calls are TRBV20-1 and TRBJ1-2; D is ambiguous. CDR1 DFQATT and CDR2 SNEGSKA come from the germline V gene (reference sequence). The V end was cut by 2 bases, the J end by 2 bases, with 9 bases between. The CDR3 sequence is 13 residues long. CDR3 in amino acids: CSARQEANYGYTF. CDR3 sequence (DNA): TGCAGTGCTAGACAGGAGGCAAACTATGGCTACACCTTC.